These 4 T cell receptor beta chains were all obtained from the same sample, sequenced in a study of T cell changes during pregnancy in multiple sclerosis. Clones were read by immunoSEQ multiplex PCR, and TCRdb kept only the in-frame ones, dropping some. In the table there are 56,000 or so clones, 90% of which are singletons. The sequenced sample was peripheral blood, obtained in the first trimester of pregnancy. The source of these receptors is a female donor in good health, enrolled as a control in a pregnancy study.

The chain couples TRBV27 to TRBJ2-1, with 10 bases matching TRBD2. CDR1 and CDR2 (germline): MNHEY, SMNVEV (reference sequence). CDR3 length equals 15 residues. V gave up 6 bases and J gave up 7 bases; unmatched junction bases: 9. In DNA form, the CDR3 reads TGTGCCAGCAGCGGGTTAACTAGCGGGACTAATGAGCAGTTCTTC. Amino acids: CASSGLTSGTNEQFF.

The rearrangement joins TRBV6-1 to TRBJ2-5; the D is unclear. The CDR3 is made up of 17 amino acids. V lost 2 bases to trimming and J lost 0 bases, with 16 bases between them. The germline V gene has CDR1 MNHNS and CDR2 SASEGT. The CDR3 DNA is TGTGCCAGCAGTGAAAGGTTGGGCAGCATAAACCAAGAGACCCAGTACTTC. Translating it yields CASSERLGSINQETQYF.

The chain recombines TRBV27 with TRBJ1-4, with TRBD1 matching over 11 bases. Germline CDR1 is MNHEY and CDR2 is SMNVEV (reference sequence). After removal of 6 bases from V and 8 bases from J, the junction contained 8 bases not matched to a gene. CDR3 size: 15 residues. DNA for the CDR3: TGTGCCAGCAGCCGGGACAGGGGGTTGGGGGAAAAACTGTTTTTT. Encoded protein: CASSRDRGLGEKLFF.

The rearrangement links TRBV2 to TRBJ2-7, with D possibly being TRBD1 (6 bases). Germline CDR1 reads SNHLY; CDR2 reads FYNNEI. The V and J ends lost 8 bases and 3 bases respectively, with 17 bases between them. This CDR3 spans 14 amino acids. The CDR3 DNA sequence: TGTGCCAGCCTAGGACAGAATCCTCTCTACGAGCAGTACTTC. It translates to CASLGQNPLYEQYF.